Described below is a single T cell receptor (beta chain) sequence and its context. This CDR3 is also generated by other DNA sequences in the sample. Enrollment of patients from Seattle took place during active infection, with longitudinal follow-up. Per the study methods: The authors estimated nucleated cell counts from reference gene primer amplification. Clones were sequenced by immunoSEQ multiplex PCR, and TCRdb holds only the in-frame ones, with some missing. For V, J and clone size, that table is used; D and trimming come from the DNA. This table has about 88,000 clones, around 90% appearing once. These data originate in a study of blood T cell repertoires in COVID-19. Across the study: Samples came from the United States, Italy and Spain, spanning acute and convalescent COVID-19. PBMCs, B-cell-depleted T cells, or T cells provided the cDNA or gDNA that made up the material.

From germline, CDR1 is SGHDT and CDR2 YYEEEE. The length of the CDR3 is 13 residues. V lost 4 bases and J lost 0, with 5 bases in between. J is TRBJ1-5 and V is TRBV5-6; D is undetermined. The TCR originated in a man aged 18 to 29 with COVID-19, enrolled during active disease. Sequencing input: peripheral blood. In DNA, the CDR3 is TGTGCCAGCAGCACTGGTAGCAATCAGCCCCAGCATTTT. It specifies CASSTGSNQPQHF.